This T cell receptor (beta chain) was retrieved from a study of cytomegalovirus exposure and HLA in healthy donors. Overall study results and limits: Association with HLA alleles at 0.05 false discovery rate was found for around 17,000 TCR beta sequences in a later analysis. The authors later found most CMV-associated TCR beta chains appeared HLA-restricted. It was 150 to 200 TCR beta chains that were listed as cytomegalovirus-associated.

The CDR3 loop spans 16 amino acids. Germline V gene sequence: CDR1 SGHAT, CDR2 FQNNGV. J gave up 5 bases and V 5 bases, and 8 bases lay outside the gene matches. 60 Vbeta and 13 Jbeta primers were used in PCR. The data were produced by immunoSEQ multiplex PCR, yet TCRdb's version contains in-frame clones alone and is incomplete. This table has around 160,000 clones, approximately 80% appearing once. In the case of this clone: Its target is unknown.

Sample: PBMCs. The rearrangement uses TRBV11-2 and TRBJ2-5, with 13 bases that match TRBD2. The clonotype was recovered from a man aged 35-49 years in good health and CMV-seropositive. CDR3: CASSQSGTSGTETQYF. The CDR3 DNA follows: TGTGCCAGCAGCCAATCTGGGACTAGCGGGACTGAGACCCAGTACTTC.